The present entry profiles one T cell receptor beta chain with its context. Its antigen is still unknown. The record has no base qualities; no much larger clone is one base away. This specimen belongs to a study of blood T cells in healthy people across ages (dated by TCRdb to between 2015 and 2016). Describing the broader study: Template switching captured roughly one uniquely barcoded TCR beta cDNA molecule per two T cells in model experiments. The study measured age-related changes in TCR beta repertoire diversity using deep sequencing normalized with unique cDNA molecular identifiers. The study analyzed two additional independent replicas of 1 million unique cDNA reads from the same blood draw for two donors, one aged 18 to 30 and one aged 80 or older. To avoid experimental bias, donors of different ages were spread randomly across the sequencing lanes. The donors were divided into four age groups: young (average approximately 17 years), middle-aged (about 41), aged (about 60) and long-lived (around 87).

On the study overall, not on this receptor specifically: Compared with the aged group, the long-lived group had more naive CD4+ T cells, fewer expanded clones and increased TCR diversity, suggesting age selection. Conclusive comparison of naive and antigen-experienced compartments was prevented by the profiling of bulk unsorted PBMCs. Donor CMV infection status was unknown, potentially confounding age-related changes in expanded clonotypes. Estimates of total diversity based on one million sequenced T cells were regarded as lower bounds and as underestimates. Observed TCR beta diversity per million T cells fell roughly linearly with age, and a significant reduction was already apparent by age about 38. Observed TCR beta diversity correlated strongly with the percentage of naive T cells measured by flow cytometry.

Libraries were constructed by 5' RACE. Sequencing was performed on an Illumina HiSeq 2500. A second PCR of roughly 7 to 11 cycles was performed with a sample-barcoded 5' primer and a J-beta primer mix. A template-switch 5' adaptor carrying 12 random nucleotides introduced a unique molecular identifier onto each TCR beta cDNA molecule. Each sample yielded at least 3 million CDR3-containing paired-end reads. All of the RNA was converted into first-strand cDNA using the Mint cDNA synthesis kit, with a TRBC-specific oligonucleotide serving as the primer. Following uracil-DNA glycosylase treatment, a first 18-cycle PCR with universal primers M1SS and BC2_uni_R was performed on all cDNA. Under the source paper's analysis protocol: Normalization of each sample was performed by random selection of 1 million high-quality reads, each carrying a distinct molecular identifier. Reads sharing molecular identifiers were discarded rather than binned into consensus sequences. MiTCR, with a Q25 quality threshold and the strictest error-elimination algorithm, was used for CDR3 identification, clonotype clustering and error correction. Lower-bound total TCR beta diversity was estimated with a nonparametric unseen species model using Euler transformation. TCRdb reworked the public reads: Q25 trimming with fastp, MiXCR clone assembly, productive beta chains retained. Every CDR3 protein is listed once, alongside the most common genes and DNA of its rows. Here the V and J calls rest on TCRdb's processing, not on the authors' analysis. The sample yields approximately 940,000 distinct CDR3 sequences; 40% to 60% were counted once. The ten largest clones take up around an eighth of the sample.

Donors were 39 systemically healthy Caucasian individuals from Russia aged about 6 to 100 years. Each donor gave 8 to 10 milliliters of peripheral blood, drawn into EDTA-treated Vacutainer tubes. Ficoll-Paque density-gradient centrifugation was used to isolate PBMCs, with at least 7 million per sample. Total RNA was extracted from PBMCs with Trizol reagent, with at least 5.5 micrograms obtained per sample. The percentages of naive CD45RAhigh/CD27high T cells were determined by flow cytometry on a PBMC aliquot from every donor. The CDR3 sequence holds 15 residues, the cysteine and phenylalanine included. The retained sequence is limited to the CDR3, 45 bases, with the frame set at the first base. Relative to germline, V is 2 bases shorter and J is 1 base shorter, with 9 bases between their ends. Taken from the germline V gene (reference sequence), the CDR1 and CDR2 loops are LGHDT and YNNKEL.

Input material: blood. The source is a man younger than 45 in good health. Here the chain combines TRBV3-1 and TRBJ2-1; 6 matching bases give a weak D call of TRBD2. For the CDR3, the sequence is CASSQIRGSYNEQFF. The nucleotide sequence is TGTGCCAGCAGCCAAATTCGGGGGTCCTACAATGAGCAGTTCTTC.